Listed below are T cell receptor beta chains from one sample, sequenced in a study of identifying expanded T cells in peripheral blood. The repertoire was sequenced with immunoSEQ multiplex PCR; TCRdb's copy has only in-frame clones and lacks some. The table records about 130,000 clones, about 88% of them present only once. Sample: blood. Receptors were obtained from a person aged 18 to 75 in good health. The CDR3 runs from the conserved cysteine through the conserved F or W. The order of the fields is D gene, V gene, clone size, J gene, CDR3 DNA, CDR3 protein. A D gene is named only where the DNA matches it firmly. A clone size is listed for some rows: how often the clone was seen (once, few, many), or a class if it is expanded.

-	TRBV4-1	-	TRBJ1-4	TGCGCCAGCAGCCAAGTGTTTATCGGGGCAACTAATGAAAAACTGTTTTTT	CASSQVFIGATNEKLFF
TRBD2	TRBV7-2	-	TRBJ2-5	TGTGCCAGCAGCTTCGTACGGCGGGGGGCCCGGTTACAAGAGACCCAGTACTTC	CASSFVRRGARLQETQYF
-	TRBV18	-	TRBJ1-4	TGTGCCAGCTCACCACCCGGGTTCCCAACTAATGAAAAACTGTTTTTT	CASSPPGFPTNEKLFF
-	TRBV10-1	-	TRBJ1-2	TGCGCCAGCACATGCCCTGAGGACGGGAACTATGGCTACACCTTC	CASTCPEDGNYGYTF
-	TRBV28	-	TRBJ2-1	TGTGCCAGCAGGGTGGGGGGCCGTGGTGAGCAGTTCTTC	CASRVGGRGEQFF
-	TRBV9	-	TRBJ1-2	TGTGCCAGCAGCCCTTACAGCCTTAACTATGGCTACACCTTC	CASSPYSLNYGYTF
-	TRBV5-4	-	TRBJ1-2	TGTGCCAGCAGCGAAAACCCCGCGACAGCCGTCTATGGCTACACCTTC	CASSENPATAVYGYTF
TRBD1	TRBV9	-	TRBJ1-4	TGTGCCAGCAGCGCGGGACAGATTAATGAAAAACTGTTTTTT	CASSAGQINEKLFF
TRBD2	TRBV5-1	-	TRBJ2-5	TGCGCCAGCAGCCCAGGGACTAGCGGGAGGCTCAAGTACTTC	CASSPGTSGRLKYF
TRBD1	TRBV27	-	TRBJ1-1	TGTGCCAGCAGACAGGGGCACACTGAAGCTTTCTTT	CASRQGHTEAFF
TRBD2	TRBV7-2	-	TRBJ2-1	TGTGCCAGCAGCGTACTAGCGGGAGGAAACAATGAGCAGTTCTTC	CASSVLAGGNNEQFF
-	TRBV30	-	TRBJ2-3	TGTGCCTGGATTAGGCAGGGGTTCACAGATACGCAGTATTTT	CAWIRQGFTDTQYF
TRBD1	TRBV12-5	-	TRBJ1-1	TGTGCTAGTGGAAAAGGGACAGTTGACACTGAAGCTTTCTTT	CASGKGTVDTEAFF
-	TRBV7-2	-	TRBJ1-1	TGTGCCAGCAGCTTAACAGGGAGGAACACTGAAGCTTTCTTT	CASSLTGRNTEAFF
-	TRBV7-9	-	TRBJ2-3	TGTGCCAGCAGCGAACTTGGGGATACGCAGTATTTT	CASSELGDTQYF
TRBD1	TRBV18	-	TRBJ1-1	TGTGCCAGCTCACCCGGACAGGGTCGGACTGAAGCTTTCTTT	CASSPGQGRTEAFF
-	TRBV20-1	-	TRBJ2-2	TGCAGTGCTAGGTCTTTTGGGGAGCTGTTTTTT	CSARSFGELFF
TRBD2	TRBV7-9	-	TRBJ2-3	TGTGCCAGCAGCCCAGGACTAGCGGGGGGAAACACAGATACGCAGTATTTT	CASSPGLAGGNTDTQYF
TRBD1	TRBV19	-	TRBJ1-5	TGTGCCAGTAGCGTTATAACAGGGGGTTCCTGGCCCCAGCATTTT	CASSVITGGSWPQHF
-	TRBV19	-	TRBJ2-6	TGTGCCAGTAGTGAGGGAACTGGGGCCAACGTCCTGACTTTC	CASSEGTGANVLTF
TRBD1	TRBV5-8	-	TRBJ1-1	TGTGCCAGCAGCGGGACAGTTGGAATGAACACTGAAGCTTTCTTT	CASSGTVGMNTEAFF
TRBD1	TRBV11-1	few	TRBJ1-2	TGTGCCAGCAGCTCATGGGACAGGGATGGCGGCTACACCTTC	CASSSWDRDGGYTF